This T cell receptor (beta chain) was captured in a study of blood T cell repertoires in COVID-19. Study in general: Some COVID-19 samples were acute and others convalescent; all came from the United States, Italy and Spain. Sample material is recorded as cDNA or gDNA derived from T cells, B-cell-depleted T cells, or PBMCs.

Original methodology: Cell counts per sample came from amplifying reference gene primers. Repertoires were generated with immunoSEQ multiplex PCR, while TCRdb's copy carries only in-frame clones and drops some. The DNA was the basis for D and trimming; V, J and clone size are from that table. The sample records under 350,000 clones, around 85% being singletons. V shed 6 bases and J 4 bases; nucleotides not matched to a gene: 6. CDR3 length: 14 residues. Germline values: CDR1 MDHEN, CDR2 SYDVKM. Grouping used clinical history reported by participants in a survey and questionnaire. The sample was PBMCs or T cells enriched from blood (not recorded which). The TCR originated in a woman aged 40 to 50 with acute COVID-19. This chain connects TRBV28 to TRBJ2-4; 7 bases align to TRBD1. CDR3 nucleotides: TGTGCCAGCAGGGGGTACAGGGGTAAAAACATTCAGTACTTC. Protein: CASRGYRGKNIQYF.